This T cell receptor (beta chain) was recorded in a study of blood T cells in healthy people across ages. Findings and limits, study-wide: Strong correlation linked observed beta diversity and percent naive T cells. CMV status of donors was not determined, possibly confounding expanded clonotype changes. Aged donors had fewer naive CD4+ cells and lower diversity than long-lived donors.

For the second PCR, which ran for about 6 to 11 cycles, a sample-barcoded 5' primer and a J-beta primer mix were used. TCRdb reprocessed the 5' RACE reads via MiXCR and lists one record per CDR3 protein. The sample lists around 620,000 distinct CDR3 sequences; 27% were seen once. The sample, about 9.7 milliliters of peripheral blood, was drawn from each donor. Notes on this clonotype: Its target is unknown.

This CDR3 has 14 residues. V lost 8 bases and J 2 bases, leaving 10 bases between the germline ends. This clonotype originated in a woman in her 70s in good health. Material: blood. The chain is built from TRBV12-3 or TRBV12-4 and TRBJ2-6; D may be TRBD2 (7 bases). Written as DNA, the CDR3 is TGTGCCAGCGGGGGGGCAACTGGGGCCAACGTCCTGACTTTC. This codes for CASGGATGANVLTF.